The T cell receptor beta chain described here comes from a study of blood T cell repertoires in COVID-19. This CDR3 region has 13 residues. CDR1 is ENHRY and CDR2 is SYGVKD in the germline V gene. The germline V and J ends were trimmed by 3 bases and 2 bases, with 8 bases remaining between them. Participants spanned ages about 18 to 95 years and resided in around 25 US areas. Participant reports of clinical history set cohort assignment. Two negative PCRs, clearance, or symptom resolution were required of recovered Cohort 3 donors. Using immunoSEQ multiplex PCR, the repertoire was profiled, and TCRdb retains in-frame clones only, with some absent. The data show about 140,000 clones, around 79% seen once.

Sample: PBMCs or T cells enriched from blood (not recorded which). This chain uses TRBV10-3 with TRBJ2-7; D gene ambiguous. This receptor was identified in a woman aged 50 to 60 who had recovered from COVID-19. The CDR3 DNA is TGTGCCATCAGTGATGGTCTAACCTACGAGCAGTACTTC. It yields the protein CAISDGLTYEQYF.